These 2 T cell receptor beta chains were sequenced from one sample in a study of CD8+ T cells in alopecia areata. This sample's treatment: oral pan-JAK inhibitor, 5-10 mg twice daily. Following RNA extraction, reverse transcription yielded cDNA that acted as the sequencing template. The method was immunoSEQ multiplex PCR; TCRdb's version includes in-frame clones alone and lacks a portion of them. The sample shows approximately 300,000 clones, more than 45% of them seen only once. Sequencing was performed on CD4+ T cells sorted from blood, taken at week 24, from a patient treated with tofacitinib. The source is a human donor with alopecia areata.

The count of this clone is one. The V call is TRBV5-4, the J call TRBJ1-4; D not certain. V was clipped by 4 bases and J by 8 bases, with 15 bases between them. Germline values: CDR1 SGHNT, CDR2 YYREEE (reference sequence). The CDR3 length is 14 residues. CDR3 nucleotide sequence: TGTGCCAGCAGCCCCGGGATGGCCGAAGAAAAACTGTTTTTT. Its translation: CASSPGMAEEKLFF.

The rearrangement uses TRBV4-3 and TRBJ2-6; TRBD2 agrees at 8 bases. Germline V gene sequence: CDR1 LGHNA, CDR2 YSLEER. Trimming at V came to 0 bases and at J to 7 bases, leaving 8 bases not matched to a gene. The CDR3 has 17 residues. The CDR3 loop is CASSQEGTGGFANVLTF. For the CDR3, the DNA is TGCGCCAGCAGCCAAGAGGGTACGGGAGGGTTTGCCAACGTCCTGACTTTC.